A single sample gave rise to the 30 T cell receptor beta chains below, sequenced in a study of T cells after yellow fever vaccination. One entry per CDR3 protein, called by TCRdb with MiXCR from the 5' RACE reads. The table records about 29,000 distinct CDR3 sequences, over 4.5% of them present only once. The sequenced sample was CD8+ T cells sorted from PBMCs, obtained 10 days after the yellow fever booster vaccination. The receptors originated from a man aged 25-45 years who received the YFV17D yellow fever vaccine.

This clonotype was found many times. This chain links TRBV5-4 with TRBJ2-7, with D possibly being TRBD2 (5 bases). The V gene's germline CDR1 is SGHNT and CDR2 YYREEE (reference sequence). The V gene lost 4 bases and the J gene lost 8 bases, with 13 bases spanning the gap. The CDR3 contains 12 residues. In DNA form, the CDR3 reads TGTGCCAGCAGCCCCGGAGCGGAAAAGCAGTACTTC. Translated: CASSPGAEKQYF.

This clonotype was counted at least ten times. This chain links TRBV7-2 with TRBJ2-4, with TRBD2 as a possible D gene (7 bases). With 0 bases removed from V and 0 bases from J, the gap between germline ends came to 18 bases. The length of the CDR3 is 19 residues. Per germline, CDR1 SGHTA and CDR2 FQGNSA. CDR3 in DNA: TGTGCCAGCAGCTTAGCGGGCTTGGGGGGGACACTAGCCAAAAACATTCAGTACTTC. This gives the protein CASSLAGLGGTLAKNIQYF.

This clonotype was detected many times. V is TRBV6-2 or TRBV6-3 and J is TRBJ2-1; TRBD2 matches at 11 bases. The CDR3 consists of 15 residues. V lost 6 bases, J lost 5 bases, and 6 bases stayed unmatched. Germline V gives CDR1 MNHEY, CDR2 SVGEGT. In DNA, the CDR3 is TGTGCCAGCAGCCTACTAGCGGGAGCCCACAATGAGCAGTTCTTC. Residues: CASSLLAGAHNEQFF.

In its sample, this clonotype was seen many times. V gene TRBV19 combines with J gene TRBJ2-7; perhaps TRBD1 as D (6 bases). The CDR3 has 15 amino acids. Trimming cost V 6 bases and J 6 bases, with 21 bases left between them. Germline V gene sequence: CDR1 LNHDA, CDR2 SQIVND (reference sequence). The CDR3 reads CASREPGHGHGEQYF. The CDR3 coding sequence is TGTGCCAGTAGGGAACCGGGACACGGACATGGCGAGCAGTACTTC.

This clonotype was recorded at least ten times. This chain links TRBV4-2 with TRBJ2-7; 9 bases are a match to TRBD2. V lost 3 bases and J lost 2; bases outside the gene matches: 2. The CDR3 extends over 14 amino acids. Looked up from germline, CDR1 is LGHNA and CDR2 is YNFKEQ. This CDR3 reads CASSQVAGAYEQYF. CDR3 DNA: TGTGCCAGCAGCCAGGTAGCGGGGGCCTACGAGCAGTACTTC.

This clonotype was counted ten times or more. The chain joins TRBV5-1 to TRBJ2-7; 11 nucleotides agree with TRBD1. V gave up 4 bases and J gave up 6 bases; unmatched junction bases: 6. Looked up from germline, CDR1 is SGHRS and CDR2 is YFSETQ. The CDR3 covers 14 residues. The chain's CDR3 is CASSRGQGALEQYF. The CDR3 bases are TGCGCCAGCAGCCGAGGACAGGGGGCCCTCGAGCAGTACTTC.

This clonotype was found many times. The CDR3 DNA is TGTGCCAGCGGAGGGTTACTAGCGGGAGTATTGACCGGGGAGCTGTTTTTT. Translated: CASGGLLAGVLTGELFF. This rearrangement joins TRBV6-1 to TRBJ2-2; 11 bases map to TRBD2. The CDR3 covers 17 residues. Germline V lookup: CDR1 MNHNS, CDR2 SASEGT. Unmatched junction bases numbered 13, after V lost 8 bases and J lost 5 bases.

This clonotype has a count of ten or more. This CDR3 reads CASSQDRGWEQYF. Written as DNA, the CDR3 is TGCGCCAGCAGCCAAGATCGGGGGTGGGAGCAGTACTTC. This sequence joins TRBV4-3 and TRBJ2-7, with a weak D call TRBD2 (6 bases). CDR3 size: 13 residues. Trimming pared 0 bases from V and 7 bases from J, leaving 10 bases between. Germline V gene lookup returns CDR1 LGHNA and CDR2 YSLEER.

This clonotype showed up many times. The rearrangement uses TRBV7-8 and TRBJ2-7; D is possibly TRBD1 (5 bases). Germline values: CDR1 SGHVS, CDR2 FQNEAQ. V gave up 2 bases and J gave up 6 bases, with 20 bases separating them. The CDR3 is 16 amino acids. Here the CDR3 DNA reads TGTGCCAGCAGCTTATTATCTGGGGCACCCGAGAGCGAGCAGTACTTC. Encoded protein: CASSLLSGAPESEQYF.

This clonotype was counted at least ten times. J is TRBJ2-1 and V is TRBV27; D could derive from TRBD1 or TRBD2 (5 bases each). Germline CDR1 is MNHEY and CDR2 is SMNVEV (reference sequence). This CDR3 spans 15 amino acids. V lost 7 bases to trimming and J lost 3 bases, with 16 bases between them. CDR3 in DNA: TGTGCCAGCACTCCCGATGGGGGTATCTACAATGAGCAGTTCTTC. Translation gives CASTPDGGIYNEQFF.

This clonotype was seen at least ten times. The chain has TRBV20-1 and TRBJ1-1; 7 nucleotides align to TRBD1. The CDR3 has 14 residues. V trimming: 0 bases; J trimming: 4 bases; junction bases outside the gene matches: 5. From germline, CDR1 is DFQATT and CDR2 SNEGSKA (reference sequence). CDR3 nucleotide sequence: TGCAGTGCTAGAGAACTAACAGGGGTCACTGAAGCTTTCTTT. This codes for CSARELTGVTEAFF.

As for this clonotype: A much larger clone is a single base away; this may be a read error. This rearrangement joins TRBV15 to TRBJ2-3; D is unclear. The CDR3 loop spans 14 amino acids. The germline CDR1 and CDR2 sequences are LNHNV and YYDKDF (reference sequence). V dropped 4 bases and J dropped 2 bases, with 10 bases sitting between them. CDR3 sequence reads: CATSIVSVTDTQYF. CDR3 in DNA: TGTGCCACCAGCATAGTGTCGGTCACAGATACGCAGTATTTT. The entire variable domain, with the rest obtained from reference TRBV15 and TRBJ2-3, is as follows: DAMVIQNPRYQVTQFGKPVTLSCSQTLNHNVMYWYQQKSSQAPKLLFHYYDKDFNNEADTPDNFQSRRPNTSFCFLDIRSPGLGDTAMYLCATSIVSVTDTQYFGPGTRLTVL.

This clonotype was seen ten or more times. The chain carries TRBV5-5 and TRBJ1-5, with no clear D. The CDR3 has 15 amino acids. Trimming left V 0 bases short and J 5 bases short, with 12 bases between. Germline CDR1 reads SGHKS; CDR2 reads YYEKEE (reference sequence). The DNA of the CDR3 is TGTGCCAGCAGCTTGGACTTGAGGTTGTATCAGCCCCAGCATTTT. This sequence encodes CASSLDLRLYQPQHF.

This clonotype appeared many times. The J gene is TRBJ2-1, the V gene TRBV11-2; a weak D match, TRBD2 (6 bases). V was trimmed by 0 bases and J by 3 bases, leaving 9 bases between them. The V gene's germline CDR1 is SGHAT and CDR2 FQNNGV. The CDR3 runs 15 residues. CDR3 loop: CASSLDAGSYNEQFF. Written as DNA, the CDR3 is TGTGCCAGCAGCTTAGATGCGGGGAGCTACAATGAGCAGTTCTTC.

The CDR3 coding sequence is TGTGCCATCAGTGGTTCGGAATTTTCACCCCTCCACTTT. This sequence encodes CAISGSEFSPLHF. The J gene is TRBJ1-6, the V gene TRBV10-3, with unresolved D. In germline, CDR1 is ENHRY, CDR2 SYGVKD. With 4 bases removed from V and 9 bases from J, the gap between germline ends came to 10 bases. The CDR3 is made up of 13 amino acids.

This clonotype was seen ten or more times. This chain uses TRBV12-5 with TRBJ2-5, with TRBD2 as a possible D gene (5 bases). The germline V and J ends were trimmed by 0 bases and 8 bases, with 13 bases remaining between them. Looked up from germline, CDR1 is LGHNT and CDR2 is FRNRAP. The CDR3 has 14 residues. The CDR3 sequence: CASGLVEEGLTQYF. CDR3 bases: TGTGCTAGTGGTTTGGTGGAAGAGGGATTAACCCAGTACTTC.

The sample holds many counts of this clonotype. CDR3 coding DNA: TGTGCCAGCAGCTCCCAAACAGGGGTCAGGGAGACCCAGTACTTC. The encoded protein is CASSSQTGVRETQYF. The chain employs TRBV7-8 and TRBJ2-5, with 7 bases lining up with TRBD1. Per germline, CDR1 SGHVS and CDR2 FQNEAQ. The CDR3 is made up of 15 amino acids. The V gene end was trimmed by 4 bases and the J gene end by 5 bases; junction bases not matched to a gene: 10.

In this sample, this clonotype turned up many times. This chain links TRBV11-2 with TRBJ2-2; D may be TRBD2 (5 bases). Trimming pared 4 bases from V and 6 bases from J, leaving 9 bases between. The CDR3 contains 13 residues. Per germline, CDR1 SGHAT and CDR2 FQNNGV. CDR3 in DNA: TGTGCCAGCAGCTGGATCGGGGCCGGGGAGCTGTTTTTT. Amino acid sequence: CASSWIGAGELFF.

The CDR3 coding sequence is TGTGCCAGCAGTGAATCGTCTGAAGCTTTCTTT. It specifies CASSESSEAFF. The rearrangement joins TRBV6-1 to TRBJ1-1; no reliable D call. The CDR3 runs to 11 residues. Trimming stripped 2 bases from V and 6 bases from J, with 4 bases between. Germline lookup yields CDR1 MNHNS and CDR2 SASEGT.

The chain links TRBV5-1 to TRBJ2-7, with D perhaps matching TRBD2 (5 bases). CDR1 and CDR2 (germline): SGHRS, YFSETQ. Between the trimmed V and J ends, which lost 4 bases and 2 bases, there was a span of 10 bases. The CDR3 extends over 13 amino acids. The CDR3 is CASSVGVPYEQYF. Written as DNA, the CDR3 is TGCGCCAGCAGCGTGGGAGTTCCCTACGAGCAGTACTTC.

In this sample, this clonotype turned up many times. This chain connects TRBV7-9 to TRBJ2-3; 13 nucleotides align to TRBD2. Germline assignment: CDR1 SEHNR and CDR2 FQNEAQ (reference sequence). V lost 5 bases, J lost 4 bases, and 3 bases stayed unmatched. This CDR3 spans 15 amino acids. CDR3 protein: CASSILAGGPDTQYF. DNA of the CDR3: TGTGCCAGCAGCATACTAGCGGGAGGGCCAGATACGCAGTATTTT.

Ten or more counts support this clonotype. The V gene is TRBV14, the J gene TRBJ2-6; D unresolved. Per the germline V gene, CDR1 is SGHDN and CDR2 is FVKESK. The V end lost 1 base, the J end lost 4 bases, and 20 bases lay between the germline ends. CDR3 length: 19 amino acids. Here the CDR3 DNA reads TGTGCCAGCAGCCAAGCGGCTCAGTATAATCTCTGGGGGGCCAACGTCCTGACTTTC. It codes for CASSQAAQYNLWGANVLTF.

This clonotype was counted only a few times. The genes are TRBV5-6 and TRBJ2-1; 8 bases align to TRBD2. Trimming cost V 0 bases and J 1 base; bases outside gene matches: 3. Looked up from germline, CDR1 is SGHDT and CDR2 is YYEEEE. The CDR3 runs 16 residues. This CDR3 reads CASSLAAGGSYNEQFF. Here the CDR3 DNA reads TGTGCCAGCAGCTTGGCGGCGGGAGGATCCTACAATGAGCAGTTCTTC.

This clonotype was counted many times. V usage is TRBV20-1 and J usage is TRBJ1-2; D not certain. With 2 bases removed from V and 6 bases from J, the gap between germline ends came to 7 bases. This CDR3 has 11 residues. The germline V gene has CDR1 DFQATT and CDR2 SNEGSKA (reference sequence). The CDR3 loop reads CSARRRDGYTF. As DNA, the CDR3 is TGCAGTGCTAGAAGGCGGGATGGCTACACCTTC.

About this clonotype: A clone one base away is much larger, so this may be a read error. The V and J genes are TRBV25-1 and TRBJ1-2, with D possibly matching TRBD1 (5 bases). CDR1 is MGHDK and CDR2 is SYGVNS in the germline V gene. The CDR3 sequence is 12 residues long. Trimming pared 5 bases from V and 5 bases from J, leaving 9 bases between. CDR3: CASSSQVYGYTF. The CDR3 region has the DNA TGTGCCAGCAGTTCACAGGTGTATGGCTACACCTTC.

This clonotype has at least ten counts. CDR3 sequence reads: CASSWTSGRSEQYF. As DNA, the CDR3 is TGTGCCAGCAGTTGGACTAGCGGGAGGAGTGAGCAGTACTTC. The rearrangement joins TRBV6-5 to TRBJ2-7; 14 nucleotides agree with TRBD2. Unmatched junction bases numbered 3, after V lost 4 bases and J lost 7 bases. The CDR3 loop spans 14 amino acids. Germline V CDR1 and CDR2: MNHEY, SVGAGI.

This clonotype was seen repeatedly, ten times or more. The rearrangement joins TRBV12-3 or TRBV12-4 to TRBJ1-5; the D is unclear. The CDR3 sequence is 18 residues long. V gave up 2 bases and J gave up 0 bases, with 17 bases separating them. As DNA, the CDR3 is TGTGCCAGCAGTTTAAGGTCGAGCAGGTCCCATAGCAATCAGCCCCAGCATTTT. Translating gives CASSLRSSRSHSNQPQHF.

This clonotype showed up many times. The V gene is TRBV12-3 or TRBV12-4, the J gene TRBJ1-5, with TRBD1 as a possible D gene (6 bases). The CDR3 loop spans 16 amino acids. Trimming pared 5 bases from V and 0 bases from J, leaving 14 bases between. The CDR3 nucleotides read TGTGCCAGCAGTGCCAACTCAGGGGATAGCAATCAGCCCCAGCATTTT. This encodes CASSANSGDSNQPQHF.

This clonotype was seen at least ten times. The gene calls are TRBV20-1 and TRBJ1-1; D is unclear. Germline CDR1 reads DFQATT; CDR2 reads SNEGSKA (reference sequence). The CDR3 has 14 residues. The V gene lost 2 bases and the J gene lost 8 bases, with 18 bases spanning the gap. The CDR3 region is CSARPGPLETEAFF. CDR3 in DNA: TGCAGTGCTAGACCCGGGCCCCTGGAGACGGAAGCTTTCTTT.

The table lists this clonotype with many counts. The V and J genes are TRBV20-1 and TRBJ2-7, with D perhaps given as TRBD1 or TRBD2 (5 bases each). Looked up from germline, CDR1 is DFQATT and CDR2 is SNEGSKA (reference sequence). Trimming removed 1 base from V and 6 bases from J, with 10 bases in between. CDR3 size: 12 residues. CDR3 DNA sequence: TGCAGTGCTAGAGTCCCGGGGCTCGAGCAGTACTTC. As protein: CSARVPGLEQYF.